Listed below are T cell receptor beta chains from one sample, sequenced in a study of OX40 agonist ivuxolimab in advanced cancers. This table comes from immunoSEQ multiplex PCR, and its TCRdb copy is limited to in-frame clones, with some not included. The sample lists 32,000 or so clones, roughly 76% occurring once. This sample comprised CD4+ or CD8+ T cells sorted from blood, obtained in a trial of the OX40 agonist ivuxolimab. The receptor source for this set is an adult with an advanced solid tumor such as melanoma, head and neck, liver or kidney cancer. CDR3s include the opening cysteine and the closing phenylalanine or tryptophan. D genes are given only for firm matches. Expanded clones get a size class; other rows say once, few or many, or leave the size out.

d_gene,j_gene,v_gene,abundance,CDR3nt,CDR3aa
TRBD2,TRBJ2-7,TRBV27,NA,TGTGCCAGCAGCCATCGGGGGGGGAGACTAGCGGAAGTTACCTACGAGCAGTACTTC,CASSHRGGRLAEVTYEQYF
TRBD1,TRBJ1-4,TRBV4-1,NA,TGCGCCAGCAGCCAACCCACAGGGGGCTATGAAAAACTGTTTTTT,CASSQPTGGYEKLFF
TRBD1,TRBJ2-2,TRBV10-1,NA,TGCGCCAGCACGGCGGGACAGGCAGAAACCGGGGAGCTGTTTTTT,CASTAGQAETGELFF
NA,TRBJ1-1,TRBV5-1,NA,TGCGCCAGCAGCTGGACGGCTTCAGGGGACACTGAAGCTTTCTTT,CASSWTASGDTEAFF
NA,TRBJ2-7,TRBV6-1,NA,TGTGCCAGCAGTGAACGGGGGTCTGGCGACGAGCAGTACTTC,CASSERGSGDEQYF
TRBD2,TRBJ2-3,TRBV7-9,NA,TGTGCCAGCAGCCCAGCAGGACTAGCGGGGACAGATACGCAGTATTTT,CASSPAGLAGTDTQYF
TRBD1,TRBJ2-5,TRBV19,NA,TGTGCCAGTAGTACTGAGGACAGGCGTGGATACCAAGAGACCCAGTACTTC,CASSTEDRRGYQETQYF
NA,TRBJ1-2,TRBV13,NA,TGTGCCAGCAGCTTAGACAGATATGGCTACACCTTC,CASSLDRYGYTF
TRBD1,TRBJ1-1,TRBV28,few,TGTGCCAGCAGTCCTATGACAGGGATTAGCGGGGGGAACACTGAAGCTTTCTTT,CASSPMTGISGGNTEAFF
NA,TRBJ2-2,TRBV10-1,few,TGCGCCAGCAGCCGGGACGCTCACACCGGGGAGCTGTTTTTT,CASSRDAHTGELFF
TRBD1,TRBJ2-7,TRBV27,NA,TGTGCCAGCCACCCAACAGGGGGACGCACCTACGAGCAGTACTTC,CASHPTGGRTYEQYF
NA,TRBJ1-4,TRBV19,NA,TGTGCCAGTGGGTTAAAGGGCTTTAATGAAAAACTGTTTTTT,CASGLKGFNEKLFF
NA,TRBJ2-5,TRBV29-1,NA,TGCAGCGGCAGGCTGGTCCAAGAGACCCAGTACTTC,CSGRLVQETQYF
NA,TRBJ2-5,TRBV9,once,TGTGCCAGCAGCGTAGGGGGCGGCAGGGAGACCCAGTACTTC,CASSVGGGRETQYF
NA,TRBJ1-6,TRBV28,NA,TGTGCCAGCAGGGACACCACTACGAGCTCCTATAATTCACCCCTCCACTTT,CASRDTTTSSYNSPLHF
TRBD1,TRBJ1-1,TRBV7-9,NA,TGTGCCAGCAGCTTAACAGGGGCGAGGACTGAAGCTTTCTTT,CASSLTGARTEAFF
TRBD1,TRBJ1-1,TRBV18,once,TGTGCCAGCTCAACAGGGGAGGGGTACACTGAAGCTTTCTTT,CASSTGEGYTEAFF
NA,TRBJ1-2,TRBV10-1,NA,TGCGCCAGCAGTGAGTCGGATACAAACTATGGCTACACCTTC,CASSESDTNYGYTF
NA,TRBJ1-1,TRBV6-4,NA,TGTGCCACGAGATCCACCTTAAACACTGAAGCTTTCTTT,CATRSTLNTEAFF
NA,TRBJ1-2,TRBV5-1,NA,TGCGCCAGCAGGGCAGATAACTATGGCTACACCTTC,CASRADNYGYTF
TRBD2,TRBJ2-3,TRBV6-4,few,TGTGCCAGCAGTGACAGCGGGGGGGCCACAGATACGCAGTATTTT,CASSDSGGATDTQYF
TRBD1,TRBJ1-4,TRBV9,NA,TGTGCCAGCAGCGTCGGACAGGGAAGGGAAAAACTGTTTTTT,CASSVGQGREKLFF
TRBD1,TRBJ1-5,TRBV9,NA,TGTGCCAGCAGCGTAGCTGCGGGACAGGGTCAGCCCCAGCATTTT,CASSVAAGQGQPQHF
TRBD2,TRBJ2-1,TRBV30,NA,TGTGCCTGGAGTCCTCGACTAGCGGGACCGAACAATGAGCAGTTCTTC,CAWSPRLAGPNNEQFF